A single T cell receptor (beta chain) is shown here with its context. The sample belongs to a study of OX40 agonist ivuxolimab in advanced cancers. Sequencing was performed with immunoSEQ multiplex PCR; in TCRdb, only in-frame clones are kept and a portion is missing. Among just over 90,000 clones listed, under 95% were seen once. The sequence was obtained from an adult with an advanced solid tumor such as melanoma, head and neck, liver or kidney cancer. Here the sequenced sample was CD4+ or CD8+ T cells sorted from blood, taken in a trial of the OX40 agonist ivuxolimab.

DNA for the CDR3: TGTGCCAGCTCAGCCGCGAACACCGGGGAGCTGTTTTTT. Amino acid sequence: CASSAANTGELFF. The chain employs TRBV18 and TRBJ2-2, with D unresolved. Germline V CDR1 and CDR2: KGHSH, LQKENI. Trimming cost V 5 bases and J 0 bases, with 4 bases left between them. The CDR3 covers 13 residues. The full variable domain, its missing parts supplied by reference TRBV18 and TRBJ2-2, is NAGVMQNPRHLVRRRGQEARLRCSPMKGHSHVYWYRQLPEEGLKFMVYLQKENIIDESGMPKERFSAEFPKEGPSILRIQQVVRGDSAAYFCASSAANTGELFFGEGSRLTVL.